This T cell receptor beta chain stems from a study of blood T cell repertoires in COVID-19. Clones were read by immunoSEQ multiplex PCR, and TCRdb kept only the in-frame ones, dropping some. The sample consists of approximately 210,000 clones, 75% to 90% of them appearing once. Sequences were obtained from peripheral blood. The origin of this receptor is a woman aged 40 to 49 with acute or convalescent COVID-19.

CDR3 amino acids: CASSPGTSGGELFF. The CDR3, as DNA: TGTGCCAGCAGTCCTGGGACTAGCGGCGGGGAGCTGTTTTTT. This chain joins TRBV7-3 and TRBJ2-2; 11 bases are a match to TRBD2. J lost 7 bases, V lost 6 bases, and 4 bases had no gene match. Germline V lookup: CDR1 SGHTA, CDR2 FQGTGA. The CDR3 has 14 residues. The full variable domain, completed using reference TRBV7-3 and TRBJ2-2, is GAGVSQTPSNKVTEKGKYVELRCDPISGHTALYWYRQSLGQGPEFLIYFQGTGAADDSGLPNDRFFAVRPEGSVSTLKIQRTERGDSAVYLCASSPGTSGGELFFGEGSRLTVL.